The 25 T cell receptor beta chains listed next were all sequenced from one sample in a study of cytomegalovirus exposure and HLA in healthy donors. The study ran its PCR with 60 Vbeta and 13 Jbeta primers. Clones were read by immunoSEQ multiplex PCR, and TCRdb kept only the in-frame ones, dropping some. The sample lists roughly 90,000 clones; 60% to 85% were seen once. Material: PBMCs. Receptor source: a woman in her thirties or forties in good health and CMV-seropositive.

This clone has only one observation. This rearrangement joins TRBV5-6 to TRBJ2-1; possibly TRBD1 for D (6 bases). The CDR3 is 15 amino acids. Germline V lookup: CDR1 SGHDT, CDR2 YYEEEE. V lost 3 bases and J 3 bases, leaving 13 bases between the germline ends. CDR3 amino acids: CASSSPGHFYNEQFF. As DNA, the CDR3 is TGTGCCAGCAGCTCCCCGGGACACTTCTACAATGAGCAGTTCTTC.

The chain is built from TRBV5-1 and TRBJ1-1; D possibly corresponds to TRBD1 (5 bases). Germline V gene sequence: CDR1 SGHRS, CDR2 YFSETQ. CDR3 length equals 17 residues. V lost 7 bases, J lost 5 bases, and 27 bases lay in between. This CDR3 is CASRAGRERMGRTEAFF. In DNA form, the CDR3 reads TGCGCCAGCCGGGCGGGCAGGGAACGGATGGGGAGGACTGAAGCTTTCTTT.

This clone was detected only a few times. The chain links TRBV4-3 to TRBJ1-2; D remains ambiguous. The length of the CDR3 is 13 residues. The ends were cut back, 0 bases at V and 6 bases at J, with 8 bases in the middle. Germline CDR1 and CDR2: LGHNA and YSLEER. This CDR3 is CASSQDLRDGYTF. CDR3 bases: TGCGCCAGCAGCCAAGACCTGCGTGATGGCTACACCTTC.

The V gene is TRBV11-2, the J gene TRBJ1-4, with TRBD1 matching over 9 bases. V was clipped by 3 bases and J by 8 bases; unmatched bases: 13. Germline V gene sequence: CDR1 SGHAT, CDR2 FQNNGV. The CDR3 length is 17 residues. CDR3 residues: CASSFGVFDRGREKLFF. CDR3 sequence (DNA): TGTGCCAGCAGCTTCGGAGTTTTCGACAGGGGGAGGGAAAAACTGTTTTTT.

This sequence joins TRBV11-2 and TRBJ2-6; D is perhaps TRBD2 (6 bases). Germline V CDR1 and CDR2: SGHAT, FQNNGV. V was clipped by 5 bases and J by 0 bases, with 11 bases between them. The CDR3 extends over 16 amino acids. DNA for the CDR3: TGTGCCAGCAGCCGCAACGGGGGCTCTGGGGCCAACGTCCTGACTTTC. Residues: CASSRNGGSGANVLTF.

The chain joins TRBV19 to TRBJ2-2, with no clear D. CDR1 is LNHDA and CDR2 is SQIVND in the germline V gene (reference sequence). The CDR3 totals 14 residues. V was cut by 1 base and J by 1 base, with 4 bases left in between. CDR3 sequence reads: CASSIVQNTGELFF. The CDR3 DNA reads as TGTGCCAGTAGTATAGTTCAGAACACCGGGGAGCTGTTTTTT.

This clone has only a few counts. DNA of the CDR3: TGTGCCTGGAGTGTAGCAGGGTGGACCGGGGAGCTGTTTTTT. It specifies CAWSVAGWTGELFF. This sequence joins TRBV30 and TRBJ2-2, with D possibly matching TRBD1 (5 bases). The ends were cut back, 0 bases at V and 5 bases at J, with 10 bases in the middle. This CDR3 has 14 amino acids. Germline V gene sequence: CDR1 GTSNPN, CDR2 SVGIG (reference sequence).

The chain uses TRBV5-1 and TRBJ2-1; TRBD2 aligns across 8 bases. Germline CDR1 reads SGHRS; CDR2 reads YFSETQ. The CDR3 length is 16 residues. V shed 2 bases and J 1 base; nucleotides not matched to a gene: 5. The CDR3 DNA reads as TGCGCCAGCAGCTTTTCGGCTAGCGGGTCCTACAATGAGCAGTTCTTC. This encodes CASSFSASGSYNEQFF.

The V gene is TRBV2, the J gene TRBJ1-4, with a possible D match to TRBD1 (5 bases). CDR1 is SNHLY and CDR2 is FYNNEI in the germline V gene. CDR3 length: 15 residues. V was shortened by 7 bases and J by 7 bases, with 19 bases between the two germline ends. The CDR3 protein is CASTLEDRGGEKLFF. The CDR3 nucleotides read TGTGCCAGCACGTTGGAGGATAGGGGAGGTGAAAAACTGTTTTTT.

V gene TRBV5-1 combines with J gene TRBJ2-1, with 7 nucleotides matching TRBD2. CDR3 length: 15 amino acids. Per the germline V gene, CDR1 is SGHRS and CDR2 is YFSETQ. V trimming: 0 bases; J trimming: 5 bases; junction bases outside the gene matches: 5. The CDR3 nucleotides read TGCGCCAGCAGCTTGGTCCAGCGGGAAGACAATGAGCAGTTCTTC. Translation: CASSLVQREDNEQFF.

The gene calls are TRBV6-1 and TRBJ1-3; 7 bases map to TRBD1. The length of the CDR3 is 15 residues. Germline CDR1 is MNHNS and CDR2 is SASEGT. J lost 0 bases, V lost 8 bases, and 7 bases had no gene match. CDR3 in amino acids: CASGGDRFSGNTIYF. The CDR3 nucleotides read TGTGCCAGCGGCGGGGACAGATTCTCTGGAAACACCATATATTTT.

The rearrangement links TRBV6-6 to TRBJ2-5; 8 positions agree with TRBD2. The junction had 8 bases not matched to a gene; V was cut back by 10 bases and J by 1 base. The CDR3 spans 14 residues. CDR1 is MNHNY and CDR2 is SVGAGI in the germline V gene (reference sequence). This CDR3 reads CATARAGGQETQYF. CDR3 bases: TGTGCCACCGCGCGCGCGGGAGGCCAAGAGACCCAGTACTTC.

In DNA, the CDR3 is TGTGCCAGCAGCTTAGCTGCGGGAGGGCCGACCCCCGAGCAGTACTTC. Amino acids: CASSLAAGGPTPEQYF. This chain connects TRBV7-8 to TRBJ2-5; 9 nucleotides line up with TRBD2. The DNA end lines up better with TRBJ2-7; the J call may be wrong. Germline lookup yields CDR1 SGHVS and CDR2 FQNEAQ. The CDR3 consists of 16 residues.

The rearrangement links TRBV27 to TRBJ2-1, with D possibly TRBD2 on 7 matching bases. V lost 3 bases and J 7 bases, leaving 16 bases between the germline ends. The V gene's germline CDR1 is MNHEY and CDR2 SMNVEV (reference sequence). The CDR3 extends over 15 amino acids. CDR3 region: CASSFSGGFMNEQFF. The CDR3 DNA reads TGTGCCAGCAGTTTTTCGGGGGGCTTTATGAATGAGCAGTTCTTC.

J is TRBJ2-3 and V is TRBV28, with TRBD2 matching over 16 bases. The V segment lost 5 bases and the J segment 1 base; nucleotides outside the gene matches: 9. Germline CDR1 reads MDHEN; CDR2 reads SYDVKM. The length of the CDR3 is 19 residues. For the CDR3, the DNA is TGTGCCAGCAGTCCACCCGGGACTAGCGGGAGGGAGGGCACAGATACGCAGTATTTT. Translation gives CASSPPGTSGREGTDTQYF.

V usage is TRBV4-1 and J usage is TRBJ2-1, with 10 bases aligning to TRBD2. V gave up 1 base and J gave up 1 base; unmatched junction bases: 10. The CDR3 spans 19 residues. Germline-derived CDR1 and CDR2 are MGHRA and YSYEKL. The CDR3 DNA sequence: TGCGCCAGCAGCCAAGGAGGAAGCGGGAGGGCCGTATCCTACAATGAGCAGTTCTTC. This gives the protein CASSQGGSGRAVSYNEQFF.

This clone was counted between two and nine times. The chain employs TRBV28 and TRBJ2-1, with TRBD2 matching 9 bases. Germline values: CDR1 MDHEN, CDR2 SYDVKM. V shed 4 bases and J 6 bases; nucleotides not matched to a gene: 7. The length of the CDR3 is 15 residues. The CDR3 reads CASSSLAGRGNEQFF. The DNA for the CDR3 is TGTGCCAGCAGTTCTCTAGCGGGAAGAGGCAATGAGCAGTTCTTC.

This clone occurred a few times. This chain joins TRBV4-3 and TRBJ2-2, with a tentative D call TRBD2 (6 bases). Between the trimmed V and J ends, which lost 0 bases and 4 bases, there was a span of 12 bases. Germline lookup yields CDR1 LGHNA and CDR2 YSLEER. This CDR3 has 16 amino acids. The CDR3 DNA is TGCGCCAGCAGCCAAGAGAGCGGGCAGAGCACCGGGGAGCTGTTTTTT. Amino acid sequence: CASSQESGQSTGELFF.

This chain's CDR3 is CASSPTATNYGYTF. DNA of the CDR3: TGTGCCAGCAGCCCCACAGCCACTAACTATGGCTACACCTTC. V usage is TRBV7-9 and J usage is TRBJ1-2, with no clear D. This CDR3 has 14 residues. Between the trimmed V and J ends, which lost 5 bases and 0 bases, there was a span of 10 bases. Germline CDR1 and CDR2: SEHNR and FQNEAQ (reference sequence). Combining the CDR3 with reference TRBV7-9 and TRBJ1-2 gives the whole variable domain DTGVSQNPRHKITKRGQNVTFRCDPISEHNRLYWYRQTLGQGPEFLTYFQNEAQLEKSRLLSDRFSAERPKGSFSTLEIQRTEQGDSAMYLCASSPTATNYGYTFGSGTRLTVV.

The rearrangement links TRBV2 to TRBJ2-7, with D perhaps matching TRBD2 (5 bases). Germline CDR1 and CDR2: SNHLY and FYNNEI. V was pared by 2 bases and J by 1 base, with 15 bases between. The CDR3 is 16 amino acids. The CDR3 DNA is TGTGCCAGCAGTGAATTGACCGGGATAAAATCCTACGAGCAGTACTTC. Residues: CASSELTGIKSYEQYF.

The chain has TRBV2 and TRBJ2-5, with D tentatively TRBD1 (5 bases). The germline V gene encodes CDR1 SNHLY and CDR2 FYNNEI. This CDR3 region has 13 residues. With 3 bases removed from V and 9 bases from J, the gap between germline ends came to 14 bases. The CDR3 is CASSEGPKAAQYF. The CDR3 nucleotides are TGTGCCAGCAGTGAGGGGCCTAAGGCGGCCCAGTACTTC.

The chain couples TRBV30 to TRBJ2-7, with 7 positions matching TRBD2. CDR1 GTSNPN and CDR2 SVGIG come from the germline V gene (reference sequence). CDR3 length: 15 amino acids. The V segment lost 0 bases and the J segment 2 bases; nucleotides outside the gene matches: 7. The CDR3 DNA reads TGTGCCTGGAGTGTAGGGGCGGGGGATACCTACGAGCAGTACTTC. Translated, it gives CAWSVGAGDTYEQYF.

The J gene is TRBJ2-5, the V gene TRBV5-1; the D gene is possibly TRBD2 (6 bases). The J call could be wrong; TRBJ2-7 is a better fit for the DNA end. Germline V gene sequence: CDR1 SGHRS, CDR2 YFSETQ. The CDR3 is 15 amino acids. The CDR3: CASSPQRLDSYEQYF. DNA of the CDR3: TGCGCCAGCAGCCCACAGAGACTAGATTCCTACGAGCAGTACTTC.

The rearrangement joins TRBV5-1 to TRBJ1-2; the match to TRBD1 covers 8 bases. The CDR3 consists of 14 residues. V gave up 2 bases and J gave up 4 bases; unmatched junction bases: 4. In germline, CDR1 is SGHRS, CDR2 YFSETQ. The CDR3 DNA follows: TGCGCCAGCAGCTTTAAGCAGGGGGCCTATGGCTACACCTTC. Protein product: CASSFKQGAYGYTF.

This clone was counted a single time. The CDR3 coding sequence is TGTGCCAGCAGGGAAAGAGACAGGGCTGCGCAGTATTTT. Translating gives CASRERDRAAQYF. The rearrangement joins TRBV2 to TRBJ2-3, with 7 bases aligning to TRBD1. The ends lost 6 bases at V and 10 bases at J; junction bases unmatched: 10. From germline, CDR1 is SNHLY and CDR2 FYNNEI. The CDR3 is 13 amino acids.